This T cell receptor (beta chain) was identified during a study of T cell repertoires in cytomegalovirus infection. Across the whole study: The public TCR beta signatures pointed to both CMV infection and matching HLA type.

MiXCR, applied by TCRdb to the reads, yields one record per CDR3 protein. This sample has about 830,000 distinct CDR3 sequences; approximately 32% occur once, and the top ten carry roughly 12%. Concerning this clonotype: What it binds is not known.

Trimming removed 1 base from V and 4 bases from J, with 10 bases in between. CDR1 is SGHDN and CDR2 is FVKESK in the germline V gene. The CDR3 consists of 14 residues. Overall study results and limits: Adding up the frequency of public TCR beta families identified people who carried CMV plus the relevant HLA. The study found HLA-C-restricted CMV-specific TCR beta clonotypes dominating the ex vivo response.

This sequence was found in a human donor in good health (CMV status not recorded). Some clones in this sample may be carry-over from other donors' samples. V and J are TRBV14 and TRBJ1-1; tentative D call: TRBD1 (5 bases). The source was cultured CD8+ T cells from PBMCs, collected from culture after CMV antigen stimulation. DNA for the CDR3: TGTGCCAGCAGCCAAGTCAGGGTTGGCACTGAAGCTTTCTTT. The encoded protein is CASSQVRVGTEAFF.